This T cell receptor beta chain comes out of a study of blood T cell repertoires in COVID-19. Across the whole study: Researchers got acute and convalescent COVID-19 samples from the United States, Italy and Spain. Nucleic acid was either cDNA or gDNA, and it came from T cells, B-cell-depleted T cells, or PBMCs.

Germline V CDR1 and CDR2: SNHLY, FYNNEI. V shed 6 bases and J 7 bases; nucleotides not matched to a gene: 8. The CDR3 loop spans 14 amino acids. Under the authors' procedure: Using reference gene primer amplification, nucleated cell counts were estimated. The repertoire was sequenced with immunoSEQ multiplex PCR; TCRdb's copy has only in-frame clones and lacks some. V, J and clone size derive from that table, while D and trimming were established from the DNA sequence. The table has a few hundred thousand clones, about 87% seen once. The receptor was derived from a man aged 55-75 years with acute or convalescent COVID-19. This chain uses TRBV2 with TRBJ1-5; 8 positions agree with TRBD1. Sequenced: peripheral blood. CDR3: CASSQTGVGQPQHF. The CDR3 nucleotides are TGTGCCAGCAGCCAGACAGGGGTGGGGCAGCCCCAGCATTTT.